The 3 T cell receptor beta chains in this list originate from one sample, sequenced in a study of T-cell memory formation after mild COVID-19. MiXCR, applied by TCRdb to the 5' RACE reads, yields one record per CDR3 protein. Of about 270,000 distinct CDR3 sequences in the sample, about 17% were seen once. The sample was PBMCs or a T cell subset sorted from them (not recorded which). These TCRs come from a man younger than 35 who had mild COVID-19 (a few samples of this study predate the infection). Cell type and time point are not known.

The rearrangement links TRBV12-3 or TRBV12-4 to TRBJ2-1; no clear D. This CDR3 has 15 amino acids. Trimming stripped 6 bases from V and 9 bases from J, with 21 bases between. CDR3 region: CASSPEVAAGGEQFF. The DNA for the CDR3 is TGTGCCAGCAGCCCTGAGGTAGCCGCCGGCGGTGAGCAGTTCTTC.

The chain uses TRBV7-9 and TRBJ2-7, with D maybe TRBD1 (6 bases). The CDR3 runs 13 residues. V was pared by 4 bases and J by 6 bases, with 13 bases between. The germline gives CDR1 SEHNR, CDR2 FQNEAQ (reference sequence). CDR3: CASSSRQDSEQYV. CDR3 coding DNA: TGTGCCAGCAGCTCCAGACAGGACTCCGAGCAGTACGTC.

The gene calls are TRBV5-1 and TRBJ2-5; D may be TRBD1 (5 bases). The CDR3 totals 15 residues. Trimming shortened V by 5 bases and J by 4 bases, and 18 bases separated the two germline ends. Germline V gene data show CDR1 as SGHRS and CDR2 as YFSETQ. This CDR3 reads CASRRKQDLLETQYF. The CDR3 DNA reads TGCGCCAGCAGGCGGAAACAGGATCTATTAGAGACCCAGTACTTC. The complete variable domain, with remaining parts taken from reference TRBV5-1 and TRBJ2-5, reads KAGVTQTPRYLIKTRGQQVTLSCSPISGHRSVSWYQQTPGQGLQFLFEYFSETQRNKGNFPGRFSGRQFSNSRSEMNVSTLELGDSALYLCASRRKQDLLETQYFGPGTRLLVL.